These 10 T cell receptor beta chains were all obtained from the same sample, sequenced in a study of T cell changes during pregnancy in multiple sclerosis. Assay: immunoSEQ multiplex PCR; the TCRdb copy retains only in-frame clones and omits some. The repertoire consists of about 22,000 clones, with less than 90% occurring once and the leading ten covering about 8%. The specimen was CD8+ T cells from peripheral blood mononuclear cells, collected after pregnancy. These receptors all stem from a female donor with multiple sclerosis, enrolled in a pregnancy study.

This clone was found a few times. This chain connects TRBV6-4 to TRBJ2-3; 11 bases fit TRBD2. V shed 5 bases, J shed 0 bases, and the junction held 1 base outside the gene matches. Germline V gene lookup returns CDR1 MRHNA and CDR2 SNTAGT. The CDR3 covers 15 residues. This CDR3 reads CASSSSGGSTDTQYF. The CDR3 nucleotides read TGTGCCAGCAGTTCTAGCGGGGGGAGCACAGATACGCAGTATTTT.

This clone was found once. The chain employs TRBV30 and TRBJ1-5; TRBD1 aligns across 7 bases. The junction had 11 bases not matched to a gene; V was cut back by 4 bases and J by 2 bases. CDR1 is GTSNPN, CDR2 SVGIG, per germline (reference sequence). CDR3 length equals 16 residues. The CDR3 DNA sequence: TGTGCCTGGACCCACACAGGGGTTGCTGGCAATCAGCCCCAGCATTTT. This encodes CAWTHTGVAGNQPQHF. Full variable domain (remainder filled in from reference TRBV30 and TRBJ1-5): SQTIHQWPATLVQPVGSPLSLECTVEGTSNPNLYWYRQAAGRGLQLLFYSVGIGQISSEVPQNLSASRPQDRQFILSSKKLLLSDSGFYLCAWTHTGVAGNQPQHFGDGTRLSIL.

The CDR3 spells CASSLAGHTIYEQYF. The CDR3 DNA is TGCGCCAGCAGCTTGGCGGGACACACTATCTACGAGCAGTACTTC. V and J are TRBV5-1 and TRBJ2-5, with D perhaps TRBD1 (6 bases). The J call is in doubt because the DNA end fits TRBJ2-7 better. Germline loops: CDR1 SGHRS, CDR2 YFSETQ. The CDR3 covers 15 residues.

This chain links TRBV29-1 with TRBJ2-1; D unresolved. The V end lost 0 bases, the J end lost 1 base, and 7 bases lay between the germline ends. The CDR3 is 14 amino acids. Germline assignment: CDR1 SQVTM and CDR2 ANQGSEA. The CDR3 here is CSVEDVSSYNEQFF. In DNA, the CDR3 is TGCAGCGTTGAAGACGTCTCTTCCTACAATGAGCAGTTCTTC.

The chain employs TRBV19 and TRBJ2-1; D perhaps matches TRBD1 (5 bases). The CDR3 totals 11 residues. The V end was cut by 7 bases, the J end by 10 bases, with 11 bases between. Germline V gene lookup returns CDR1 LNHDA and CDR2 SQIVND (reference sequence). The CDR3 DNA sequence: TGTGCCAGTACAACAGGTGCCGAGCAGTTCTTC. This translates into CASTTGAEQFF. The whole variable domain, filled in from reference TRBV19 and TRBJ2-1, reads DGGITQSPKYLFRKEGQNVTLSCEQNLNHDAMYWYRQDPGQGLRLIYYSQIVNDFQKGDIAEGYSVSREKKESFPLTVTSAQKNPTAFYLCASTTGAEQFFGPGTRLTVL.

Relative to its sample, this clone is medium-sized. The chain is built from TRBV19 and TRBJ2-1, with D uncertain. Trimming took 3 bases from V and 4 from J, leaving 7 bases between them. The CDR3 totals 13 residues. From germline, CDR1 is LNHDA and CDR2 SQIVND (reference sequence). In DNA form, the CDR3 reads TGTGCCAGTAGTATTAGCTCATACAATGAGCAGTTCTTC. It specifies CASSISSYNEQFF.

A few counts support this clone. Other DNA sequences from this sample encode an identical CDR3 as well. The rearrangement joins TRBV14 to TRBJ1-2; tentatively, D is TRBD1 (6 bases). Trimming shortened V by 2 bases and J by 6 bases, and 10 bases separated the two germline ends. The germline V gene has CDR1 SGHDN and CDR2 FVKESK. The CDR3 is made up of 13 amino acids. CDR3 in amino acids: CASSQSGVHGYTF. The CDR3 DNA is TGTGCCAGCAGCCAATCAGGGGTCCATGGCTACACCTTC.

This chain uses TRBV7-9 with TRBJ2-7; TRBD1 agrees at 8 bases. In germline, CDR1 is SEHNR, CDR2 FQNEAQ (reference sequence). Trimming cost V 3 bases and J 4 bases; bases outside gene matches: 5. The CDR3 runs to 14 residues. The chain's CDR3 is CASSFGTGSYEQYF. CDR3 sequence (DNA): TGTGCCAGCAGCTTCGGGACAGGTTCGTACGAGCAGTACTTC. Complete variable domain (other parts from reference TRBV7-9 and TRBJ2-7): DTGVSQNPRHKITKRGQNVTFRCDPISEHNRLYWYRQTLGQGPEFLTYFQNEAQLEKSRLLSDRFSAERPKGSFSTLEIQRTEQGDSAMYLCASSFGTGSYEQYFGPGTRLTVT.

The chain joins TRBV14 to TRBJ1-6, with D maybe TRBD1 (6 bases). The CDR3 runs 15 residues. The germline V gene has CDR1 SGHDN and CDR2 FVKESK. V was cut by 4 bases and J by 6 bases, with 13 bases left in between. The CDR3 region is CASSRSGAANSPLHF. DNA for the CDR3: TGTGCCAGCAGCCGGTCAGGGGCGGCTAATTCACCCCTCCACTTT.

The chain couples TRBV6-4 to TRBJ2-1; 14 bases are shared with TRBD2. The CDR3 has 16 residues. V was clipped by 4 bases and J by 6 bases; unmatched bases: 5. From germline, CDR1 is MRHNA and CDR2 SNTAGT. This CDR3 reads CASSASGTSGSNEQFF. CDR3 bases: TGTGCCAGCAGTGCCTCCGGGACTAGCGGGAGCAATGAGCAGTTCTTC.